This T cell receptor beta chain was recorded in a study of regulatory T cells. Notes on the study in general: In CD3G-deficient patients, conventional CD4+ T cells were enriched for hydrophobic CDR3 residues at positions 6 and 7. Regulatory T cells showed the strongest V-J pair restriction and V/J gene skewing among patient repertoires.

Amplification used 52 TRBV primers and 13 TRBJ primers. Assay used: immunoSEQ multiplex PCR; TCRdb lists only in-frame clones, some missing. The repertoire has about 23,000 clones, approximately 90% of them found once; the top ten carry under 1.5%. The CDR3 runs to 12 residues. Germline assignment: CDR1 SEHNR and CDR2 FQNEAQ (reference sequence). Trimming at V came to 6 bases and at J to 5 bases, leaving 2 bases not matched to a gene. Every patient with CD3G deficiency had evidence of autoimmunity. Patients aged 2 to 39 years had fewer naive T cells. Regulatory (CD25-high CD127-low) and conventional (CD25-low CD127-high) CD4+ T cells were sorted separately. On this clone: Its target is not known.

The receptor was derived from a child aged 10-17 years with CD3G deficiency. Sequenced sample: conventional CD4+ T cells sorted from blood. This chain connects TRBV7-9 to TRBJ2-5; 8 nucleotides agree with TRBD1. The CDR3 nucleotides read TGTGCCAGCAGTTGGACAGGGGAGACCCAGTACTTC. Residues: CASSWTGETQYF. The variable domain in full, with the rest retrieved from reference TRBV7-9 and TRBJ2-5, is DTGVSQNPRHKITKRGQNVTFRCDPISEHNRLYWYRQTLGQGPEFLTYFQNEAQLEKSRLLSDRFSAERPKGSFSTLEIQRTEQGDSAMYLCASSWTGETQYFGPGTRLLVL.